The TCR beta chain described here comes from a study of beta chain features in type 1 diabetes. Expressed TCRB transcripts got sequenced, as all isolated RNA was reverse transcribed. Some clones are missing from TCRdb's copy, which holds only in-frame ones; the method was immunoSEQ multiplex PCR. Altogether roughly 700,000 clones are present, about an eighth being singletons, with the ten largest covering 0.02% to 0.025%. Worth noting for this clone: The target antigen is unknown.

General observations from the study: When Type 1 diabetes patients were examined, their TCRB CDR3s proved moderately but significantly shorter in all four CD4+ subsets.

V gave up 4 bases and J gave up 3 bases; unmatched junction bases: 9. The CDR3 loop spans 15 amino acids. Germline lookup yields CDR1 SGHDT and CDR2 YYEEEE. The receptor was isolated from a man younger than 35 with type 1 diabetes. This rearrangement joins TRBV5-6 to TRBJ2-7; 8 bases are a match to TRBD1. Source material: naive CD4+ T cells from blood. CDR3: CASSRTGKKIYEQYF. The CDR3 bases are TGTGCCAGCAGCCGGACAGGGAAGAAGATCTACGAGCAGTACTTC. Combining the CDR3 with reference TRBV5-6 and TRBJ2-7 gives the whole variable domain DAGVTQSPTHLIKTRGQQVTLRCSPKSGHDTVSWYQQALGQGPQFIFQYYEEEERQRGNFPDRFSGHQFPNYSSELNVNALLLGDSALYLCASSRTGKKIYEQYFGPGTRLTVT.